This T cell receptor (beta chain) was sequenced during a study of cytomegalovirus exposure and HLA in healthy donors. Overall study findings and caveats: Rarity characterized most TCR sequences, yet some public TCRs appeared in many donors. Under in vitro conditions, a few CMV-associated chains were confirmed as specific for CMV antigens. The study put some 160 TCR beta chains on its list as cytomegalovirus-associated.

Unmatched junction bases numbered 7, after V lost 5 bases and J lost 7 bases. The CDR3 extends over 15 amino acids. The germline V gene encodes CDR1 SGHTA and CDR2 FQGNSA. The donors were in the roughly 110-subject validation cohort; that cohort was separate from the approximately 670-subject first cohort. Clones were sequenced by immunoSEQ multiplex PCR, and TCRdb holds only the in-frame ones, with some missing. Among some 210,000 clones listed, roughly 84% were seen once. With respect to this clone: Its cognate antigen is unknown.

The clonotype originates from a woman between 18 and 29 years old in good health and CMV-seropositive. What was sequenced was PBMCs. The chain carries TRBV7-2 and TRBJ2-7; 14 nucleotides line up with TRBD2. In DNA, the CDR3 is TGTGCCAGCAGCCTGGGACTAGCGGGAGAAGGAGAGCAGTACTTC. Translating gives CASSLGLAGEGEQYF.